This T cell receptor beta chain is from a study of T-cell reconstitution after alpha-beta-depleted transplantation in children. Findings and limits, study-wide: Elevated TCRbeta diversity at day 60 was traced, in some patients, to surviving recipient T cells and thymic progenitors.

Preparing the TCRbeta library involved the use of unique molecular identifiers. Using its own MiXCR run on the PCR reads, TCRdb lists one record per CDR3 protein. The sample shows about 110,000 distinct CDR3 sequences, approximately 6% of them seen only once. This clonotype was recorded many times. The target antigen is unknown. V gave up 1 base and J gave up 7 bases, with 8 bases separating them. Germline CDR1 is SEHNR and CDR2 is FQNEAQ (reference sequence). This CDR3 spans 13 amino acids. The specimen was PBMCs, mostly from graft donor cells, collected 360 days after TCRalphabeta/CD19-depleted stem cell transplant. This clonotype was obtained from a male patient aged 2 to 10 who had a stem cell transplant for acute lymphoblastic leukemia, so the T cells may come from the graft donor. The chain recombines TRBV7-9 with TRBJ2-1, with D unresolved. The CDR3 loop is CASSLENINEQFF. The CDR3 nucleotides read TGTGCCAGCAGCTTAGAGAATATAAATGAGCAGTTCTTC.